This T cell receptor (beta chain) is drawn from a study of cytomegalovirus exposure and HLA in healthy donors (dated by TCRdb to about 2017). Turning to the overall study: A later analysis indicated that the roughly 120 validation repertoires were generated on the platform also employed for the 670 or so repertoires of the first cohort. In addition to the first cohort of 666 subjects, a separate validation cohort of around 110 different subjects was used. The study combined high-throughput TCR immunosequencing, statistical association of individual TCRs with disease status, and machine learning to predict cytomegalovirus infection status. The aim of the study was to test whether cataloging public T cell receptors could identify signatures of past pathogen exposure. Broader findings and caveats from the paper: A later analysis had no HLA typing for the validation cohort, so co-occurrence there was scored across all 130 or so repertoires. Most TCR sequences were seen in very few donors, while some public TCRs were found in many individuals. Subsequent analysis determined that TCRs grouped into clusters in the first cohort also showed a tendency toward co-occurrence across the approximately 110 validation repertoires, and 90% to 95% of cluster scores exceeded 0. According to the authors, the approach could potentially be generalized to other disease states and immunological phenotypes. The classifier was reported to diagnose cytomegalovirus status with high specificity and sensitivity in both the original cohort and the validation cohort. In vitro tests confirmed that three of the cytomegalovirus-associated TCR beta chains recognize cytomegalovirus antigens. The study gave a list of under 200 TCR beta chains associated with cytomegalovirus.

Inclusive of the bounding cysteine and phenylalanine, the CDR3 is 13 residues long. Of all the DNA, just the CDR3 is kept, 39 bases in frame from base 1. For CDR1 and CDR2, the germline V gene lists MGHRA and YSYEKL. V is reduced by 3 bases and J by 7 bases, leaving a spacing of 13 bases between them. For this clone: This receptor's antigen is unknown. There are no base qualities to consult, and no much larger clone falls within one base.

The library was produced with the immunoSEQ multiplex PCR assay. The authors processed their data as follows. A statistical classification framework was built for diagnosing cytomegalovirus status from the catalog of TCR beta chain sequences. TCRdb mirrors the immuneACCESS table, restricted to in-frame sequences. Some clones are absent from its copies; in checked studies, under half trace to an unresolved V gene, and the reason for the others is unknown. Clone size and the V and J calls come from that table; the DNA yielded D and trimming. The sample data list over 20,000 clones, and around 97% of these were observed just once. The top ten clones comprise roughly 10% of the sample. Donors formed part of the validation cohort, which comprised about 130 subjects and was distinct from the first cohort of over 500 subjects.

This chain is built from TRBV4-1 and TRBJ2-7; the D segment could be TRBD1, given 5 matching bases. This clonotype was obtained from a man younger than 45 in good health and CMV-seropositive. Sample: PBMCs. Here the CDR3 is given as CASSQTEIWEQYF. The DNA reads as follows: TGCGCCAGCAGCCAGACAGAGATCTGGGAGCAGTACTTC.